This entry lists 20 T cell receptor beta chains sequenced from one sample in a study of blood T cell repertoires in COVID-19. The data were produced by immunoSEQ multiplex PCR, yet TCRdb's version contains in-frame clones alone and is incomplete. The sample comprises 100,000 or so clones, roughly 82% of which are singletons, and around 4% rests with the top ten. Sequencing was done on a sample of peripheral blood. The receptors were sampled from a human donor in a cohort sampled during active COVID-19.

The chain carries TRBV5-5 and TRBJ2-1, with TRBD2 identical over 10 bases. The germline gives CDR1 SGHKS, CDR2 YYEKEE (reference sequence). The CDR3 is made up of 17 amino acids. V was clipped by 5 bases and J by 2 bases; unmatched bases: 10. CDR3 in amino acids: CASSRSTSGGAYNEQFF. The CDR3 DNA sequence: TGTGCCAGCAGTCGAAGTACCAGCGGGGGGGCCTACAATGAGCAGTTCTTC.

The chain couples TRBV4-3 to TRBJ1-6; TRBD1 might be the D (6 bases). Trimming removed 2 bases at V and 7 bases at J, with 15 bases between. From germline, CDR1 is LGHNA and CDR2 YSLEER. The CDR3 is made up of 16 amino acids. This CDR3 is CASSQQSGVSNSPLHF. The CDR3 coding sequence is TGCGCCAGCAGCCAACAATCAGGGGTCAGCAATTCACCCCTCCACTTT.

This chain joins TRBV21-1 and TRBJ2-2; the table names TRBD1, a call not compared with the DNA. TRBV21-1 is an annotated pseudogene. This CDR3 region has 15 residues. CDR3 coding DNA: TGTGCCAGCAGCAAGTATCAGAAGAACACCGGGGAGCTGTTTTTT. It encodes CASSKYQKNTGELFF.

This chain uses TRBV7-6 with TRBJ2-7; D is undetermined. CDR1 and CDR2 from the germline V gene are SGHVS and FNYEAQ. This CDR3 region has 11 residues. The V end lost 5 bases, the J end lost 3 bases, and 5 bases lay between the germline ends. The CDR3 spells CASSRGYEQYF. CDR3 nucleotide sequence: TGTGCCAGCAGCCGCGGCTACGAGCAGTACTTC.

The rearrangement uses TRBV6-2 or TRBV6-3 and TRBJ2-5, with 8 bases matching TRBD2. The CDR3 is 14 amino acids. Trimming removed 6 bases from V and 4 bases from J; junction bases left unmatched: 7. From germline, CDR1 is MNHEY and CDR2 SVGEGT. The CDR3 sequence is CASSLIGTRETQYF. The CDR3 DNA follows: TGTGCCAGCAGCCTTATCGGGACTAGAGAGACCCAGTACTTC.

The chain uses TRBV11-3 and TRBJ2-7, with D uncertain. Looked up from germline, CDR1 is SGHNT and CDR2 is YENEEA. The V and J ends lost 4 bases and 0 bases respectively, with 13 bases between them. The CDR3 runs to 15 residues. This chain's CDR3 is CASSSDMVGSYEQYF. CDR3 DNA: TGTGCCAGCAGCTCCGACATGGTCGGCTCCTACGAGCAGTACTTC.

The V gene is TRBV3-1 (or the pseudogene TRBV3-2), the J gene TRBJ1-2; 9 bases match TRBD1. V shed 2 bases and J 8 bases; nucleotides not matched to a gene: 6. This CDR3 has 14 amino acids. In germline, CDR1 is LGHDT, CDR2 YNNKEL (reference sequence). The CDR3 DNA is TGTGCCAGCAGCCAAACAGGGGGCGTGGGCGGCTACACCTTC. Protein: CASSQTGGVGGYTF.

Note on this clone: The same CDR3 arises from other DNA sequences in this sample as well. The chain links TRBV5-4 to TRBJ2-7; TRBD2 agrees at 11 bases. Germline CDR1 SGHNT, CDR2 YYREEE (reference sequence). The CDR3 spans 15 residues. V dropped 3 bases and J dropped 4; count of bases not matched to a gene: 6. The CDR3 loop reads CASSSTGTSGYEQYF. In DNA form, the CDR3 reads TGTGCCAGCAGCTCAACAGGGACTAGCGGATACGAGCAGTACTTC.

The chain employs TRBV7-3 and TRBJ2-3; TRBD1 matches 7 bases. V trimming: 5 bases; J trimming: 1 base; junction bases outside the gene matches: 3. This CDR3 has 14 amino acids. Germline V gives CDR1 SGHTA, CDR2 FQGTGA. The CDR3: CASSRQGGTDTQYF. CDR3 coding DNA: TGTGCCAGCAGCCGGCAGGGGGGCACAGATACGCAGTATTTT.

This chain connects TRBV9 to TRBJ2-3, with 12 bases that match TRBD2. Trimming took 0 bases from V and 5 from J; bases not matched to a gene: 7. The CDR3 loop spans 17 amino acids. Germline V lookup: CDR1 SGDLS, CDR2 YYNGEE. The CDR3 sequence: CASSVGLAGGLGDTQYF. In nucleotides, the CDR3 is TGTGCCAGCAGCGTAGGGCTAGCGGGGGGGCTGGGAGATACGCAGTATTTT. Together with reference TRBV9 and TRBJ2-3, the CDR3 gives the full variable domain: DSGVTQTPKHLITATGQRVTLRCSPRSGDLSVYWYQQSLDQGLQFLIQYYNGEERAKGNILERFSAQQFPDLHSELNLSSLELGDSALYFCASSVGLAGGLGDTQYFGPGTRLTVL.

The rearrangement links TRBV7-2 to TRBJ2-2, with 10 bases aligning to TRBD2. CDR1 SGHTA and CDR2 FQGNSA come from the germline V gene. The CDR3 spans 16 residues. J gave up 0 bases and V 6 bases, and 4 bases lay outside the gene matches. DNA of the CDR3: TGTGCCAGCAGTCCTAGCGGGGGAACGAACACCGGGGAGCTGTTTTTT. It encodes CASSPSGGTNTGELFF. Full variable domain (missing parts from reference TRBV7-2 and TRBJ2-2): GAGVSQSPSNKVTEKGKDVELRCDPISGHTALYWYRQSLGQGLEFLIYFQGNSAPDKSGLPSDRFSAERTGGSVSTLTIQRTQQEDSAVYLCASSPSGGTNTGELFFGEGSRLTVL.

V usage is TRBV14 and J usage is TRBJ1-2; D is perhaps TRBD1 (6 bases). V lost 4 bases and J lost 5, with 17 bases in between. Germline V gene sequence: CDR1 SGHDN, CDR2 FVKESK. The CDR3 contains 15 residues. CDR3 amino acids: CASSLSGTGWYGYTF. The CDR3 nucleotides are TGTGCCAGCAGCCTCTCAGGCACAGGGTGGTATGGCTACACCTTC.

The V gene is TRBV3-1 (or the pseudogene TRBV3-2), the J gene TRBJ2-1; D remains ambiguous. V was shortened by 2 bases and J by 10 bases, with 15 bases between the two germline ends. This CDR3 contains 14 residues. Germline loops: CDR1 LGHDT, CDR2 YNNKEL (reference sequence). The CDR3 DNA reads TGTGCCAGCAGCCAATATACAGAGACCAACGAGCAGTTCTTC. It yields the protein CASSQYTETNEQFF.

V usage is TRBV9 and J usage is TRBJ1-1, with D possibly being TRBD1 (5 bases). With 7 bases removed from V and 5 bases from J, the gap between germline ends came to 15 bases. Germline V gives CDR1 SGDLS, CDR2 YYNGEE. CDR3 size: 13 residues. The CDR3 is CASLGEGRTEAFF. DNA for the CDR3: TGTGCCAGCTTAGGGGAGGGGAGAACTGAAGCTTTCTTT.

The V gene is TRBV4-1, the J gene TRBJ1-4; D unresolved. V dropped 3 bases and J dropped 5 bases, with 25 bases sitting between them. The CDR3 loop spans 19 amino acids. CDR1 and CDR2 from the germline V gene are MGHRA and YSYEKL. CDR3 DNA: TGCGCCAGCAGCCACTACGCCTCGCGGGCCCTCCGGGCCAATGAAAAACTGTTTTTT. Translation: CASSHYASRALRANEKLFF.

The gene calls are TRBV6-2 or TRBV6-3 and TRBJ1-1; 7 positions match TRBD1. Losses at the gene ends were 2 bases for V and 0 bases for J; bases not matched to a gene: 6. The CDR3 is made up of 16 amino acids. Germline V gene lookup returns CDR1 MNHEY and CDR2 SVGEGT. In DNA, the CDR3 is TGTGCCAGCAGTTACGGCAGGGGGTACATGAACACTGAAGCTTTCTTT. Translation gives CASSYGRGYMNTEAFF.

This clone has only one observation. This chain joins TRBV5-5 and TRBJ2-5; 7 positions agree with TRBD2. Per germline, CDR1 SGHKS and CDR2 YYEKEE (reference sequence). This CDR3 region has 16 residues. The V and J ends lost 1 base and 0 bases, in that order; junction bases with no gene match: 6. CDR3 region: CASSLLLARYQETQYF. The CDR3 region has the DNA TGTGCCAGCAGCTTGTTACTAGCGAGGTACCAAGAGACCCAGTACTTC.

The CDR3 is CASSEDTGIHTF. CDR3 bases: TGTGCCAGCAGTGAGGATACAGGGATACACACCTTC. The chain has TRBV2 and TRBJ1-2; a weak D match, TRBD1 (6 bases). The germline CDR1 and CDR2 sequences are SNHLY and FYNNEI. The CDR3 consists of 12 residues. Trimming removed 3 bases at V and 12 bases at J, with 14 bases between.

The CDR3 DNA is TGTGCCAGCAGCTTGCCACAGTCGAACACTGAAGCTTTCTTT. Translated: CASSLPQSNTEAFF. The rearrangement uses TRBV5-6 and TRBJ1-1; D call uncertain. The V gene's germline CDR1 is SGHDT and CDR2 YYEEEE. The CDR3 runs 14 residues. V was cut by 1 base and J by 1 base, with 8 bases left in between.

The V call is TRBV27, the J call TRBJ2-1; 7 bases align to TRBD1. Germline V gene sequence: CDR1 MNHEY, CDR2 SMNVEV (reference sequence). The V gene end was trimmed by 1 base and the J gene end by 9 bases; junction bases not matched to a gene: 15. The CDR3 covers 17 residues. The CDR3 nucleotides read TGTGCCAGCAGTTTATACGGTACCAGGGGGACCTTCGGTGAGCAGTTCTTC. Protein sequence: CASSLYGTRGTFGEQFF.